Following are 27 T cell receptor beta chains from one sample sequenced in a study of OX40 agonist ivuxolimab in advanced cancers. Repertoires were generated with immunoSEQ multiplex PCR, while TCRdb's copy carries only in-frame clones and drops some. The sample shows nearly 11,000 clones, around nine tenths of them seen only once. Here the sequenced sample was CD4+ or CD8+ T cells sorted from blood, taken in a trial of the OX40 agonist ivuxolimab. The receptors come from an adult with an advanced solid tumor such as melanoma, head and neck, liver or kidney cancer.

The V gene is TRBV5-6, the J gene TRBJ2-2; unclear D gene. Germline V gene data show CDR1 as SGHDT and CDR2 as YYEEEE. This CDR3 spans 13 amino acids. The V end was cut by 0 bases, the J end by 3 bases, with 3 bases between. The CDR3 DNA reads TGTGCCAGCAGCTTGGGGGACACCGGGGAGCTGTTTTTT. This translates into CASSLGDTGELFF.

The rearrangement links TRBV21-1 to TRBJ2-7; the tabulated D call, TRBD1, remains unverified against the DNA. TRBV21-1 is a listed pseudogene. The CDR3 runs to 14 residues. The CDR3 loop is CASSKKRISRVGYF. As DNA, the CDR3 is TGTGCCAGCAGCAAAAAGAGGATCTCCAGGGTGGGGTACTTC.

This chain links TRBV6-4 with TRBJ2-1; tentatively, D is TRBD2 (5 bases). The CDR3 loop spans 14 amino acids. Germline CDR1 MRHNA, CDR2 SNTAGT. V was pared by 0 bases and J by 8 bases, with 11 bases between. The CDR3 loop is CASSDSEGAHEQFF. DNA of the CDR3: TGTGCCAGCAGTGACTCAGAGGGCGCCCATGAGCAGTTCTTC.

The chain employs TRBV5-1 and TRBJ2-7, with 8 nucleotides matching TRBD1. This CDR3 is built from 14 residues. After removal of 4 bases from V and 5 bases from J, the junction contained 8 bases not matched to a gene. The germline CDR1 and CDR2 sequences are SGHRS and YFSETQ. CDR3 DNA: TGCGCCAGCAGCCCCAGGACAGGGTGGAACGAGCAGTACTTC. It encodes CASSPRTGWNEQYF.

The J gene is TRBJ1-2, the V gene TRBV29-1, with TRBD1 as a possible D gene (6 bases). CDR1 is SQVTM, CDR2 ANQGSEA, per germline. The V and J ends lost 3 bases and 5 bases respectively, with 13 bases between them. CDR3 length equals 13 residues. In DNA, the CDR3 is TGCAGCGTTGATGGGGGGGCCACTTATGGCTACACCTTC. This translates into CSVDGGATYGYTF.

The rearrangement uses TRBV6-4 and TRBJ2-2; the D gene is possibly TRBD2 (6 bases). Between the trimmed V and J ends, which lost 4 bases and 3 bases, there was a span of 6 bases. The CDR3 loop spans 13 amino acids. The germline V gene encodes CDR1 MRHNA and CDR2 SNTAGT. This chain's CDR3 is CASSGDYTGELFF. CDR3 bases: TGTGCCAGCAGTGGGGACTACACCGGGGAGCTGTTTTTT.

This sequence joins TRBV27 and TRBJ2-7; maybe TRBD2 (5 bases). Trimming pared 3 bases from V and 3 bases from J, leaving 9 bases between. There are 13 residues in the CDR3. The germline V gene has CDR1 MNHEY and CDR2 SMNVEV (reference sequence). CDR3 amino acids: CASSFRGNYEQYF. CDR3 sequence (DNA): TGTGCCAGCAGTTTCAGAGGGAACTACGAGCAGTACTTC.

The chain combines TRBV27 with TRBJ1-1; D unresolved. V shed 1 base and J shed 6 bases, with 12 bases lying between them. CDR1 and CDR2 from the germline V gene are MNHEY and SMNVEV (reference sequence). CDR3 length equals 14 residues. CDR3 amino acids: CASSLLAPRAEAFF. The CDR3 DNA sequence: TGTGCCAGCAGTTTATTGGCCCCGCGCGCTGAAGCTTTCTTT.

The chain joins TRBV1 to TRBJ1-1. TRBV1 is termed a pseudogene. The CDR3 covers 17 residues. CDR3 sequence reads: CTSSHQRSPEVNTEAFF. The CDR3 nucleotides are TGCACCAGCAGCCATCAACGATCCCCCGAGGTGAACACTGAAGCTTTCTTT.

The rearrangement joins TRBV13 to TRBJ2-7, with 9 bases aligning to TRBD2. The CDR3 extends over 16 amino acids. Germline values: CDR1 PRHDT, CDR2 FYEKMQ (reference sequence). Germline trimming cut 8 bases from V and 0 bases from J; bases unmatched to any gene: 11. Here the CDR3 reads CASHAGGGASSYEQYF. The CDR3 DNA reads TGTGCCAGCCATGCGGGGGGGGGCGCAAGCTCCTACGAGCAGTACTTC.

The gene calls are TRBV4-1 and TRBJ2-7, with D possibly TRBD2 on 5 matching bases. V lost 2 bases to trimming and J lost 1 base, with 15 bases between them. Germline CDR1 MGHRA, CDR2 YSYEKL. The CDR3 has 16 residues. The CDR3 DNA is TGCGCCAGCAGCCAATTTGGGAGCGCGACTTCCTACGAGCAGTACTTC. Protein product: CASSQFGSATSYEQYF.

The genes are TRBV7-2 and TRBJ2-3; D is ambiguous. The CDR3 runs to 13 residues. Germline CDR1 SGHTA, CDR2 FQGNSA. Trimming shortened V by 1 base and J by 12 bases, and 14 bases separated the two germline ends. The CDR3 bases are TGTGCCAGCAGCTTAGTCTTGACCGAGGTCCAGTATTTT. The encoded protein is CASSLVLTEVQYF.

This sequence joins TRBV4-1 and TRBJ2-7; 9 bases fit TRBD2. The CDR3 runs to 16 residues. Germline-derived CDR1 and CDR2 are MGHRA and YSYEKL. Germline trimming cut 1 base from V and 7 bases from J; bases unmatched to any gene: 11. The CDR3 region is CASSQAASGTLGEQYF. In DNA, the CDR3 is TGCGCCAGCAGCCAAGCGGCTAGCGGGACCCTGGGGGAGCAGTACTTC.

The chain combines TRBV7-8 with TRBJ2-5; D unresolved. Matching the DNA end better, TRBJ2-7 makes the J call doubtful. Germline CDR1 SGHVS, CDR2 FQNEAQ. The CDR3 runs to 12 residues. The CDR3 sequence is CASSLPPYEQYF. The CDR3 DNA reads as TGTGCCAGCAGCTTACCACCCTACGAGCAGTACTTC.

The rearrangement uses TRBV4-1 and TRBJ2-7; D not certain. CDR1 MGHRA and CDR2 YSYEKL come from the germline V gene. Trimming pared 4 bases from V and 4 bases from J, leaving 11 bases between. The CDR3 extends over 13 amino acids. As DNA, the CDR3 is TGCGCCAGCAGCCCTTCTCAGTCTTACGAGCAGTACTTC. This gives the protein CASSPSQSYEQYF.

The chain joins TRBV28 to TRBJ1-1; 7 bases align to TRBD1. CDR1 and CDR2 from the germline V gene are MDHEN and SYDVKM. V shed 6 bases and J 4 bases; nucleotides not matched to a gene: 14. The CDR3 spans 16 residues. CDR3: CASRTDRDALGTEAFF. The CDR3 coding sequence is TGTGCCAGCAGGACTGACAGGGACGCCCTCGGCACTGAAGCTTTCTTT.

The rearrangement links TRBV30 to TRBJ1-2; D is perhaps TRBD1 (6 bases). The CDR3 sequence is 15 residues long. The V end lost 3 bases, the J end lost 6 bases, and 20 bases lay between the germline ends. Germline V gene sequence: CDR1 GTSNPN, CDR2 SVGIG (reference sequence). The CDR3 loop is CAWSITGNPLHGYTF. The CDR3 nucleotides are TGTGCCTGGAGCATAACAGGGAACCCCCTCCATGGCTACACCTTC.

This clone was detected once. CDR3 region: CASSYSNEQFF. As DNA, the CDR3 is TGTGCCAGCAGTTACTCAAACGAGCAGTTCTTC. The chain has TRBV6-5 and TRBJ2-1; the D is unclear. The CDR3 has 11 residues. Per the germline V gene, CDR1 is MNHEY and CDR2 is SVGAGI. Trimming cost V 0 bases and J 10 bases, with 4 bases left between them.

CDR3 region: CASRPLAERGTDTQYF. CDR3 in DNA: TGTGCCAGCAGACCCTTAGCGGAGAGGGGGACAGATACGCAGTATTTT. The chain has TRBV27 and TRBJ2-3; either TRBD1 or TRBD2 may supply D (6 bases each). The V end lost 6 bases, the J end lost 3 bases, and 19 bases lay between the germline ends. The CDR3 sequence is 16 residues long. Looked up from germline, CDR1 is MNHEY and CDR2 is SMNVEV (reference sequence).

The chain joins TRBV6-4 to TRBJ2-2; perhaps D is TRBD1 or TRBD2 (5 bases each). V gave up 9 bases and J gave up 1 base, with 12 bases separating them. Germline CDR1 MRHNA, CDR2 SNTAGT. The CDR3 has 14 amino acids. The CDR3 coding sequence is TGTGCCAGGAGAACGGGGCAGAACACCGGGGAGCTGTTTTTT. This encodes CARRTGQNTGELFF.

The J gene is TRBJ2-7, the V gene TRBV27; 7 nucleotides match TRBD2. J lost 6 bases, V lost 10 bases, and 12 bases had no gene match. CDR3 length: 13 residues. CDR1 is MNHEY and CDR2 is SMNVEV in the germline V gene (reference sequence). The CDR3: CATQSGKLGEQYF. Here the CDR3 DNA reads TGTGCCACCCAAAGCGGGAAGCTGGGCGAGCAGTACTTC.

The chain carries TRBV6-5 and TRBJ1-5; tentative D call: TRBD1 (5 bases). From germline, CDR1 is MNHEY and CDR2 SVGAGI. CDR3 length: 14 residues. Trimming removed 5 bases from V and 7 bases from J, with 15 bases in between. CDR3 sequence (DNA): TGTGCCAGCAGTACGGGAGGGGTCCGACAGCCCCAGCATTTT. Translated, it gives CASSTGGVRQPQHF.

The chain employs TRBV13 and TRBJ1-2, with 12 bases matching TRBD1. From germline, CDR1 is PRHDT and CDR2 FYEKMQ (reference sequence). The V segment lost 5 bases and the J segment 4 bases; nucleotides outside the gene matches: 5. CDR3 length equals 15 residues. CDR3 in DNA: TGTGCCAGCAGCGAGAGGGACAGGGGGCCCTATGGCTACACCTTC. It codes for CASSERDRGPYGYTF.

Written as DNA, the CDR3 is TGTGCCAGTAGTCTTCCTAGCGTCGGCTCCTACAATGAGCAGTTCTTC. Amino acids: CASSLPSVGSYNEQFF. The chain recombines TRBV19 with TRBJ2-1, with a weak D call TRBD2 (6 bases). The CDR3 extends over 16 amino acids. Trimming took 5 bases from V and 0 from J, leaving 14 bases between them. Germline V gene sequence: CDR1 LNHDA, CDR2 SQIVND (reference sequence).

The chain links TRBV7-6 to TRBJ1-6; 8 positions match TRBD1. There are 14 residues in the CDR3. After removal of 5 bases from V and 10 bases from J, the junction contained 7 bases not matched to a gene. Germline CDR1 and CDR2: SGHVS and FNYEAQ. This CDR3 reads CASSPTGGRSPLHF. The CDR3 nucleotides read TGTGCCAGCAGCCCCACAGGGGGAAGGTCACCCCTCCACTTT.

The chain links TRBV10-1 to TRBJ2-7; either TRBD1 or TRBD2 may fit D (5 bases each). V shed 0 bases and J shed 2 bases, with 11 bases lying between them. The CDR3 length is 15 residues. Germline V gene data show CDR1 as WNHNN and CDR2 as SYGVQD (reference sequence). As DNA, the CDR3 is TGCGCCAGCAGTGAGTCTTTAGGGGACCCCTACGAGCAGTACTTC. This translates into CASSESLGDPYEQYF.

The chain couples TRBV27 to TRBJ1-2; 9 bases line up with TRBD1. The germline V gene has CDR1 MNHEY and CDR2 SMNVEV (reference sequence). There are 16 residues in the CDR3. Losses at the gene ends were 3 bases for V and 2 bases for J; bases not matched to a gene: 7. The CDR3 DNA sequence: TGTGCCAGCAGTTTCCTCCCCGGACAGGGGAACTATGGCTACACCTTC. It is translated as CASSFLPGQGNYGYTF.